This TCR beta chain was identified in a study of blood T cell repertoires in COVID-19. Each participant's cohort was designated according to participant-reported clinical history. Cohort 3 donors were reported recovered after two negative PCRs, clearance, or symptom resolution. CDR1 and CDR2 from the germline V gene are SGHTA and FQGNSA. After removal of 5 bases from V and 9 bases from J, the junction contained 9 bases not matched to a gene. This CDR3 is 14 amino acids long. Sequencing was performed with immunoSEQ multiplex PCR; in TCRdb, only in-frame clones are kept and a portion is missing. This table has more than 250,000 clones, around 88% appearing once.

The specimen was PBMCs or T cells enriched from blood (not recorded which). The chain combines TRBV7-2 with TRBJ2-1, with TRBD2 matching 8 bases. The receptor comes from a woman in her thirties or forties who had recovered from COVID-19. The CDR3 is CASSHSAGVGEQFF. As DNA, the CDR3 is TGTGCCAGCAGCCACTCAGCGGGAGTCGGTGAGCAGTTCTTC. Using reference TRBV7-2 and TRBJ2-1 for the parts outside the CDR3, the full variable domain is GAGVSQSPSNKVTEKGKDVELRCDPISGHTALYWYRQSLGQGLEFLIYFQGNSAPDKSGLPSDRFSAERTGGSVSTLTIQRTQQEDSAVYLCASSHSAGVGEQFFGPGTRLTVL.